This T cell receptor (beta chain) is drawn from a study of identifying expanded T cells in peripheral blood. Measured with immunoSEQ multiplex PCR; TCRdb has only the in-frame clones, and not every one. Among around 91,000 clones listed, 88% were seen once. Looked up from germline, CDR1 is LNHDA and CDR2 is SQIVND (reference sequence). Trimming took off 6 bases at V and 8 bases at J, with 12 bases between the two ends. This CDR3 is 12 amino acids long. Sequencing input: blood. This chain uses TRBV19 with TRBJ2-3, with a weak D call TRBD2 (5 bases). The receptor comes from a person aged 18 to 70 in good health. CDR3 in amino acids: CASSRGWGTQYF. The CDR3 DNA follows: TGTGCCAGTAGCCGAGGGTGGGGTACGCAGTATTTT.